A single TCR beta chain is shown here with its context. Which antigen it targets is not known. The sample holds no much larger clone one base away, and base qualities are not on file. This specimen comes from a study of cytomegalovirus exposure and HLA in healthy donors (dated by TCRdb to about 2017). As for the study more broadly: According to a later analysis, one platform produced both the roughly 130 validation repertoires and the 730 or so repertoires of the first cohort. Along with the approximately 700-subject first cohort, a separate validation cohort of over a hundred different subjects was used. The aim of the study was to test whether cataloging public T cell receptors could identify signatures of past pathogen exposure. The study combined high-throughput TCR immunosequencing, statistical association of individual TCRs with disease status, and machine learning to predict cytomegalovirus infection status. The investigation overall reported the following: Across donors, most TCR sequences were observed very rarely, whereas some public TCRs were present in many individuals. In a later analysis, TCRs clustered in the first cohort were found to also tend to co-occur in the roughly 110 validation repertoires, with 94% of cluster scores above 0. A later analysis lacked HLA typing for the validation cohort, so it scored co-occurrence in that cohort across all 130 or so repertoires. A few of the identified cytomegalovirus-associated TCR beta chains were confirmed in vitro to be specific for cytomegalovirus antigens. According to the authors, the approach could potentially be generalized to other disease states and immunological phenotypes. A total of 164 TCR beta chains were listed by the study as associated with cytomegalovirus. The classifier was reported to diagnose cytomegalovirus status with high specificity and sensitivity in both the original and validation cohorts.

The germline V gene gives CDR1 as MGHDK and CDR2 as SYGVNS. From cysteine to phenylalanine, the CDR3 is 17 amino acids long. Here the CDR3 DNA is all that survives: 51 bases in frame from base 1. Ends trimmed: V by 4 bases, J by 3 bases; bases unmatched to a gene: 11. The donors belonged to the validation cohort of under 150 subjects, which was separate from the roughly 700-subject first cohort. Receptor amplification or capture employed the immunoSEQ multiplex PCR assay. For the original study's pipeline: To diagnose cytomegalovirus status from the catalog of TCR beta chain sequences, a statistical classification framework was built. TCRdb mirrors the immuneACCESS table, restricted to in-frame sequences. Some clones are absent from its copies; in checked studies, under half trace to an unresolved V gene, and the reason for the others is unknown. From that table come the V and J calls and clone size; the DNA was used to work out D and trimming. Across this sample there are about 73,000 clones, with approximately 96% seen only once. Jointly, the top ten make up around 3.2% of the sample.

Recombination joined TRBV25-1 with TRBJ1-2; 10 central nucleotides agree with TRBD1. The TCR was taken from a young man in good health and CMV-seronegative. The specimen was PBMCs. This receptor has the CDR3 CASSGQGAQGLDYGYTF. In nucleotides, the sequence is TGTGCCAGCAGTGGACAGGGGGCGCAGGGCTTAGACTATGGCTACACCTTC.